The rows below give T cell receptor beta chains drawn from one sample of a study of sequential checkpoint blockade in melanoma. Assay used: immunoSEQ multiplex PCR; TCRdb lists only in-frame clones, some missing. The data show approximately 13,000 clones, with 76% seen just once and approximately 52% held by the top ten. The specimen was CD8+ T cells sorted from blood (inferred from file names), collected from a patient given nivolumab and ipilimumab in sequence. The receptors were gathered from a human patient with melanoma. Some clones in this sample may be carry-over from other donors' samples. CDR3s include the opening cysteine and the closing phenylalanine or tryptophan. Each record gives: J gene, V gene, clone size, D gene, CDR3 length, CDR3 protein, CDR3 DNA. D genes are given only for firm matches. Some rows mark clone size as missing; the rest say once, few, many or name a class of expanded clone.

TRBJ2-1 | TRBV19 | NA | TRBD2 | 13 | CASLSGGGNEQFF | TGTGCCAGTCTTAGCGGGGGGGGCAATGAGCAGTTCTTC
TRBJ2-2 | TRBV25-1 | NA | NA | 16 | CASSDPTRRNTGELFF | TGTGCCAGCAGTGACCCCACTAGGCGGAACACCGGGGAGCTGTTTTTT
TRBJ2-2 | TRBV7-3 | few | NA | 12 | CASSTQTGELFF | TGTGCCAGCAGCACACAAACCGGGGAGCTGTTTTTT
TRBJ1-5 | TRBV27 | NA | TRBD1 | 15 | CASGGQATSNQPQHF | TGTGCCAGCGGAGGACAGGCGACGTCCAATCAGCCCCAGCATTTT
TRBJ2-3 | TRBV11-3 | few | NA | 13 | CASSSIYTDTQYF | TGTGCCAGCAGCTCAATCTACACAGATACGCAGTATTTT
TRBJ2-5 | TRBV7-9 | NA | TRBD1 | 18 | CASSIRTGTGVGQETQYF | TGTGCCAGCAGTATTCGGACCGGGACAGGGGTAGGACAAGAGACCCAGTACTTC
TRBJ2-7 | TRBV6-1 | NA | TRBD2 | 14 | CASSPGTSTYEQYF | TGTGCCAGCAGCCCCGGGACTAGTACCTACGAGCAGTACTTC
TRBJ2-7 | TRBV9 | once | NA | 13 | CASSPGDSYEQYF | TGTGCCAGCAGCCCGGGGGACTCCTACGAGCAGTACTTC
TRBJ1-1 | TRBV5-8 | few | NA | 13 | CASSPNRNTEAFF | TGCGCCAGCAGCCCTAATAGGAACACTGAAGCTTTCTTT
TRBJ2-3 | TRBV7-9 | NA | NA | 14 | CASTEAERPDTQYF | TGTGCCAGCACCGAAGCGGAACGACCAGATACGCAGTATTTT
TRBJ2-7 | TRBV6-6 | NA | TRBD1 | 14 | CASSARQGLYEQYF | TGTGCCAGCAGCGCCCGACAGGGGCTCTACGAGCAGTACTTC
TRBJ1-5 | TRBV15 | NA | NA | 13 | CATSRVSGQPQHF | TGTGCCACCAGCAGAGTTAGTGGTCAGCCCCAGCATTTT
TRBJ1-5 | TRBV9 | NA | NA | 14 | CASSPTPGNQPQHF | TGTGCCAGCAGCCCCACCCCGGGCAATCAGCCCCAGCATTTT
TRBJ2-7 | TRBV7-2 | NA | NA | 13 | CASSPNPVDEQYF | TGTGCCAGCAGCCCCAACCCGGTGGACGAGCAGTACTTC
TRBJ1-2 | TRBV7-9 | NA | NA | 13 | CASSSSRRPSYTF | TGTGCCAGCAGCTCGTCGAGGCGACCGTCATACACCTTC
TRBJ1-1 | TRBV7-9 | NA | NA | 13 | CASSGRTRPEAFF | TGTGCCAGCAGCGGCCGGACAAGGCCTGAAGCTTTCTTT
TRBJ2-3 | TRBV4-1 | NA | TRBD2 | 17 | CASSQGASGGRTDTQYF | TGCGCCAGCAGCCAAGGGGCTAGCGGGGGGCGCACAGATACGCAGTATTTT
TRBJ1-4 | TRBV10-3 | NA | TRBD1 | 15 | CAISESGQGDEKLFF | TGTGCCATCAGTGAGTCAGGACAGGGGGATGAAAAACTGTTTTTT
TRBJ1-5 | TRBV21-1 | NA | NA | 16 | CASSLQGPRSNQPQHF | TGTGCCAGCAGCCTACAGGGGCCGCGGAGCAATCAGCCCCAGCATTTT
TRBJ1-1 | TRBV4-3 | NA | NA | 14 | CASSQDRGGASAFF | TGCGCCAGCAGCCAAGATCGGGGGGGCGCGTCTGCTTTCTTT
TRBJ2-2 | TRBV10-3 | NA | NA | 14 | CAISEGTTTGELFF | TGTGCCATCAGTGAAGGGACAACAACCGGGGAGCTGTTTTTT
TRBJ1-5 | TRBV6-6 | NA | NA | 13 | CASNRVYNQPQHF | TGTGCCAGCAATCGCGTGTACAATCAGCCCCAGCATTTT
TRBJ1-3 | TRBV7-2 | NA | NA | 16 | CASSLTGRESADTIYF | TGTGCCAGCAGCTTAACCGGGCGGGAGAGCGCGGACACCATATATTTT
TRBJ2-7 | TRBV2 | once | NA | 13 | CASTGLNSYEQYF | TGTGCCAGCACCGGACTCAACTCCTACGAGCAGTACTTC
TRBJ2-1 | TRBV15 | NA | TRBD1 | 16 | CATSRVWDREDNEQFF | TGTGCCACCAGCAGAGTTTGGGACAGGGAGGACAATGAGCAGTTCTTC
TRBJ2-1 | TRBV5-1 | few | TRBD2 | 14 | CASSLNGRRDEQFF | TGCGCCAGCAGCTTGAACGGGAGGCGTGATGAGCAGTTCTTC
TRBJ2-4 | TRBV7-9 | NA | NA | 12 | CASSPRLNIQYF | TGTGCCAGCAGCCCGCGACTAAACATTCAGTACTTC